This TCR beta chain was retrieved from a study of shared clonotypes between healthy human individuals. The study's findings and limits: The genetic and exposure-history diversity represented was limited by few donors.

The ends were cut back, 5 bases at V and 4 bases at J, with 17 bases in the middle. Per germline, CDR1 SEHNR and CDR2 FQNEAQ (reference sequence). This CDR3 region has 15 residues. This clone was detected a few times. Antigen unknown. None of the donors, who were healthy HIV-negative adults, had recently had acute infections or vaccinations. Each subset's genomic DNA was split evenly across several immunoSEQ plates. TCRdb's table, derived via immunoSEQ multiplex PCR, lists solely in-frame clones and lacks some. This table holds about 2.3 million clones, approximately 93% found once. This TCR came from a man between 18 and 35 years old in good health. Some clones in this sample may be carry-over from other donors' samples. Sequencing input: naive CD4+ T cells from PBMCs. Documented subset: CD45RA+ positively selected. This chain connects TRBV7-9 to TRBJ1-2; possibly TRBD1 for D (6 bases). The CDR3 sequence: CASSQRAGEAYGYTF. CDR3 in DNA: TGTGCCAGCAGCCAGAGGGCAGGGGAGGCCTATGGCTACACCTTC.